This T cell receptor (beta chain) is from a study of cytotoxic CD8 clonotypes in ibrutinib-treated CLL. At the level of the study: Across samples, productive templates numbered a few hundred thousand and productive rearrangements reached 94,082 on average. General study points: Under treatment, the uncommon public clonotypes either contracted or remained stable. Researchers report that baseline clonality outpaced age-matched healthy donors and tracked circulating CD8+ T-cell counts. Higher clonality was seen at ibrutinib response and a return toward baseline at progression.

Trimming removed 4 bases from V and 4 bases from J, with 13 bases in between. In germline, CDR1 is PRHDT, CDR2 FYEKMQ (reference sequence). CDR3 length: 14 amino acids. Details on this clone: The antigen remains undetermined.

Produced via immunoSEQ multiplex PCR; TCRdb's table is partial and in-frame only. The table records 14,000 or so clones, about 65% of them present only once. This receptor was obtained from a human donor with chronic lymphocytic leukemia. The V and J genes are TRBV13 and TRBJ1-1; unclear D gene. This sample comprised PBMCs, obtained before ibrutinib treatment. CDR3 coding DNA: TGTGCCAGCAGCTCATACCAGGCCTTCACTGAAGCTTTCTTT. Translation gives CASSSYQAFTEAFF. Looking up the rest from reference TRBV13 and TRBJ1-1 gives the full variable domain: AAGVIQSPRHLIKEKRETATLKCYPIPRHDTVYWYQQGPGQDPQFLISFYEKMQSDKGSIPDRFSAQQFSDYHSELNMSSLELGDSALYFCASSSYQAFTEAFFGQGTRLTVV.